This entry features one T cell receptor (beta chain) sequence. This sample was taken from a study of T cells in Graves' hyperthyroidism and ophthalmopathy. Germline lookup yields CDR1 MNHNS and CDR2 SASEGT. Trimming at V came to 8 bases and at J to 6 bases, leaving 0 bases not matched to a gene. The CDR3 sequence is 11 residues long. RNA transcripts yielded amplified TCR beta CDR3 regions. The TCR CDR3 first-round RT-PCR relied on the HTBI primer set. A single record per CDR3 protein comes from TCRdb applying MiXCR to the multiplex PCR reads. The sample has 360,000 or so distinct CDR3 sequences, 15% to 20% seen once. On the basis of clinical symptoms, serum thyroxine and TRAb, thyroid ultrasound and orbital computed tomography, diagnoses were made.

The sequenced material came from blood. V usage is TRBV6-1 and J usage is TRBJ2-7, with 11 positions matching TRBD1. The clonotype comes from a woman in her forties with Graves' ophthalmopathy. The CDR3 here is CASGTGGEQYF. The DNA for the CDR3 is TGTGCCAGCGGGACAGGGGGCGAGCAGTACTTC.